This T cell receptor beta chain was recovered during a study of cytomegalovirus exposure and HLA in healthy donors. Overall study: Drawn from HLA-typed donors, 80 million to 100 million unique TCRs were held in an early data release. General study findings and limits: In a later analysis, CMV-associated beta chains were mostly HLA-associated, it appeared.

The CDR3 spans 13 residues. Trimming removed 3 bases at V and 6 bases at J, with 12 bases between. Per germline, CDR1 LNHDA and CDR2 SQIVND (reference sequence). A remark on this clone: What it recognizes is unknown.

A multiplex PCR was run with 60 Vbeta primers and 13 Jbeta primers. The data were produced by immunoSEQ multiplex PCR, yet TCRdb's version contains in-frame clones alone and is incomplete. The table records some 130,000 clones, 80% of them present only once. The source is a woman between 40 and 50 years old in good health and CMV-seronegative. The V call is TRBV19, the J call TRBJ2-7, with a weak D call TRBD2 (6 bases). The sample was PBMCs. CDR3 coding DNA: TGTGCCAGTAGTATCGGGGGAAACGGCGAGCAGTACTTC. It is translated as CASSIGGNGEQYF.